This is a list of T cell receptor beta chains from one sample in a study of esophageal squamous cell carcinoma under preoperative chemotherapy. TCRdb re-called the PCR reads with MiXCR, one entry per CDR3 protein. The sample shows some 18,000 distinct CDR3 sequences, about 43% of them seen only once. Sample acquisition took place from a patient given preoperative chemotherapy. These receptors all stem from a human donor with esophageal squamous cell carcinoma. The donor label of this sample is uncertain. The CDR3 runs from the conserved cysteine through the conserved F or W. The D gene is left open where the match is weak. A row's size may be missing; if present it is once, few, many or a size class.

D gene,V gene,J gene,clone size,CDR3 DNA,CDR3 protein
NA,TRBV7-2,TRBJ2-5,few,TGTGCCAGCAGCGCCACGTTGGGGACCCAGTACTTC,CASSATLGTQYF
TRBD1,TRBV6-1,TRBJ1-5,NA,TGTGCCAGCAGGAAGGACAGGGCTCAGCCCCAGCATTTT,CASRKDRAQPQHF
NA,TRBV20-1,TRBJ2-1,NA,TGCAGTGCTAGAAAGGTTACTCTCGCTGATGAGCAGTTCTTC,CSARKVTLADEQFF
NA,TRBV11-1,TRBJ2-3,NA,TGTGCCAGCAGCTTACTAGTGAGCACAGAGACGCAGTATTTT,CASSLLVSTETQYF
NA,TRBV6-8,TRBJ2-3,NA,TGTGCCTGCAGTGCGTTGGGCAGGGGCGGCACAGATACGCAGTATTTT,CACSALGRGGTDTQYF
NA,TRBV7-2,TRBJ2-5,NA,TGTGCCTGTAGTGCGGGGGTCGGGGGCCGTGACCAAGAGACCCAGTACTTC,CACSAGVGGRDQETQYF
NA,TRBV6-8,TRBJ2-4,NA,TGTGGCGTCAGGGGGACGGGGGCCAAAGACATTCAGTACTTC,CGVRGTGAKDIQYF
NA,TRBV12-5,TRBJ2-7,NA,TGTGCTAGTGGTTTGGGGAATGCAGGGAATGAGCAGTACTTC,CASGLGNAGNEQYF
NA,TRBV12-3/TRBV12-4,TRBJ2-2,NA,NA,CASSPDAWGTGALYF
NA,TRBV7-2,TRBJ2-7,many,TGTGCCAGCAGCGCAACTCGGACGGCTTACGAGCAGTACTTC,CASSATRTAYEQYF
TRBD1,TRBV6-5,TRBJ1-5,NA,TGTGCCAGCAGTTTGGGAGGGGGCGGCGGTCAGCCCCAGCATTTT,CASSLGGGGGQPQHF
NA,TRBV7-8,TRBJ2-5,NA,TGTGCCAGCAGCTTCGCTGGGGGTGACACAGATACCCAGTACTTC,CASSFAGGDTDTQYF
NA,TRBV6-1,TRBJ1-2,many,TGTGCCAGCGCACACTCGGATGGCTACACCTTC,CASAHSDGYTF
TRBD1,TRBV11-3,TRBJ1-5,many,TGTGCCAGCAGTTCTGACAGGGATAGCAATCAGCCCCAGCATTTT,CASSSDRDSNQPQHF
NA,TRBV6-1,TRBJ2-1,NA,TGTGCCAGCAGGTTTGAGGGAATGCGGTACAATGAGCAGTTCTTC,CASRFEGMRYNEQFF
NA,TRBV7-2,TRBJ2-1,many,TGTGCCAGCAGCCATGCCGCGGCAGTCCAAGAGACCCAGTTCTTC,CASSHAAAVQETQFF
NA,TRBV5-1,TRBJ2-1,few,TGCGCCAGCAGCCGGACAGATTACAATGAGCAGTTCTTC,CASSRTDYNEQFF
NA,TRBV7-7,TRBJ2-7,NA,TGTGCTAGCAGCTTCGGCGGACGAGGCAATGAGCAGTACTTC,CASSFGGRGNEQYF
TRBD2,TRBV7-2,TRBJ2-7,once,TGTGTGCCGGCGGGGGGGGGGGGGGCGGGAGTCTACGAGCAGTACTTC,CVPAGGGGAGVYEQYF
NA,TRBV7-2,TRBJ2-7,few,TGTGCCAGCAGTCTGGCGGAGGGCTACGAGCAGTACTTC,CASSLAEGYEQYF